Listed here are 18 T cell receptor beta chains from one sample, sequenced in a study of cytomegalovirus exposure and HLA in healthy donors. Vbeta (60) and Jbeta (13) primers were used in the PCR. Some clones are missing from TCRdb's copy, which holds only in-frame ones; the method was immunoSEQ multiplex PCR. The top ten hold roughly 2.8% of the sample, which has about 110,000 clones, over 55% seen once. Sequenced material: PBMCs. Receptors originate from a female donor in good health and CMV-seronegative.

The CDR3 protein is CASSLGAGFTGELFF. Here the CDR3 DNA reads TGCGCCAGCAGCTTGGGGGCAGGGTTCACCGGGGAGCTGTTTTTT. V and J are TRBV5-1 and TRBJ2-2; the D gene is possibly TRBD1 (5 bases). The V end was cut by 0 bases, the J end by 4 bases, with 10 bases between. The CDR3 extends over 15 amino acids. The germline CDR1 and CDR2 sequences are SGHRS and YFSETQ.

The chain couples TRBV4-3 to TRBJ2-7; TRBD2 might be the D (6 bases). Trimming took 0 bases from V and 6 from J, leaving 21 bases between them. The V gene's germline CDR1 is LGHNA and CDR2 YSLEER. The CDR3 runs to 17 residues. For the CDR3, the DNA is TGCGCCAGCAGCCAAGATCTGGGTAGGCAGGGAGGTGCCGAGCAGTACTTC. This sequence encodes CASSQDLGRQGGAEQYF.

This clone has a handful of counts. The V gene is TRBV28, the J gene TRBJ1-5; 8 bases agree with TRBD1. Trimming cost V 6 bases and J 0 bases; bases outside gene matches: 4. This CDR3 has 15 amino acids. Looked up from germline, CDR1 is MDHEN and CDR2 is SYDVKM. Here the CDR3 reads CASSTGGDSNQPQHF. CDR3 bases: TGTGCCAGCAGCACAGGGGGTGATAGCAATCAGCCCCAGCATTTT.

The chain is built from TRBV4-3 and TRBJ1-1, with D hard to call. CDR3 length: 13 amino acids. Germline V CDR1 and CDR2: LGHNA, YSLEER. The V gene lost 4 bases and the J gene lost 1 base, with 7 bases spanning the gap. Here the CDR3 reads CASSPRQNTEAFF. The CDR3 coding sequence is TGCGCCAGCAGCCCTCGACAGAACACTGAAGCTTTCTTT.

This clone was detected a few times. In the same sample, other DNA sequences code for this CDR3. This rearrangement joins TRBV7-9 to TRBJ2-4, with D possibly TRBD2 on 5 matching bases. Germline CDR1 reads SEHNR; CDR2 reads FQNEAQ (reference sequence). The CDR3 extends over 17 amino acids. Trimming stripped 3 bases from V and 0 bases from J, with 15 bases between. The CDR3 is CASSLGSLAIAKNIQYF. The CDR3 DNA sequence: TGTGCCAGCAGCTTGGGCTCCCTAGCCATAGCCAAAAACATTCAGTACTTC. Variable domain in full (rest from reference TRBV7-9 and TRBJ2-4): DTGVSQNPRHKITKRGQNVTFRCDPISEHNRLYWYRQTLGQGPEFLTYFQNEAQLEKSRLLSDRFSAERPKGSFSTLEIQRTEQGDSAMYLCASSLGSLAIAKNIQYFGAGTRLSVL.

This chain links TRBV5-1 with TRBJ2-7, with 8 bases identical to TRBD1. Germline V CDR1 and CDR2: SGHRS, YFSETQ. Germline trimming cut 0 bases from V and 5 bases from J; bases unmatched to any gene: 7. This CDR3 is 15 amino acids long. The CDR3 DNA reads TGCGCCAGCAGCTTGGGGATGGACAGGGTTAACGAGCAGTACTTC. It yields the protein CASSLGMDRVNEQYF.

The gene calls are TRBV7-6 and TRBJ1-5; D is possibly TRBD1 (6 bases). Germline lookup yields CDR1 SGHVS and CDR2 FNYEAQ. The CDR3 contains 18 residues. The V and J ends lost 5 bases and 0 bases respectively, with 20 bases between them. The CDR3 loop is CASSPPHPGTPSNQPQHF. In DNA, the CDR3 is TGTGCCAGCAGCCCCCCCCACCCCGGGACACCTAGCAATCAGCCCCAGCATTTT.

This chain joins TRBV10-2 and TRBJ2-2, with 10 bases fitting TRBD1. Germline CDR1 reads WSHSY; CDR2 reads SAAADI. Losses at the gene ends were 6 bases for V and 7 bases for J; bases not matched to a gene: 5. CDR3 length: 14 residues. Written as DNA, the CDR3 is TGCGCCAGCAGGGGACAGGGGCGCGGCGGGGAGCTGTTTTTT. Translation gives CASRGQGRGGELFF.

The CDR3 bases are TGTGCCAGCAGTTCGGCCGGGGAGCCTAACAATCAGCCCCAGCATTTT. It codes for CASSSAGEPNNQPQHF. The chain carries TRBV7-2 and TRBJ1-5; D is unclear. Between the trimmed V and J ends, which lost 6 bases and 3 bases, there was a span of 18 bases. The CDR3 is 16 residues long. CDR1 SGHTA and CDR2 FQGNSA come from the germline V gene.

The CDR3 nucleotides are TGTGCCAGCAGCACCGGGATTGGGAATCAGCCCCAGCATTTT. Its translation: CASSTGIGNQPQHF. The genes are TRBV7-9 and TRBJ1-5, with D hard to call. This CDR3 is built from 14 residues. CDR1 is SEHNR and CDR2 is FQNEAQ in the germline V gene (reference sequence). With 5 bases removed from V and 4 bases from J, the gap between germline ends came to 12 bases.

This clone was seen a handful of times. The chain employs TRBV2 and TRBJ2-7; 9 bases match TRBD1. V lost 4 bases to trimming and J lost 5 bases; unmatched junction nucleotides: 9. CDR1 is SNHLY and CDR2 is FYNNEI in the germline V gene. CDR3 length: 15 amino acids. The CDR3 spells CASSGTGTGIDEQYF. In DNA, the CDR3 is TGTGCCAGCAGTGGGACAGGGACAGGGATTGACGAGCAGTACTTC.

This clone was detected a few times. J is TRBJ2-1 and V is TRBV7-7, with TRBD2 matching 8 bases. J was trimmed by 0 bases and V by 4 bases; bases with no gene match: 5. CDR3 length equals 16 residues. Germline V gene sequence: CDR1 SSHAT, CDR2 FNYEAQ (reference sequence). CDR3 nucleotide sequence: TGTGCCAGCAGCTCAAGACTAGCGAACTCCTACAATGAGCAGTTCTTC. Translation gives CASSSRLANSYNEQFF.

The chain recombines TRBV11-3 with TRBJ2-5; D unclear. V was pared by 1 base and J by 7 bases, with 7 bases between. The CDR3 covers 12 residues. Looked up from germline, CDR1 is SGHNT and CDR2 is YENEEA. CDR3 region: CASSLGERTQYF. The CDR3 nucleotides read TGTGCCAGCAGCTTAGGAGAGAGGACCCAGTACTTC.

The table lists this clone with a few counts. This rearrangement joins TRBV5-1 to TRBJ1-2; 8 nucleotides align to TRBD1. Germline CDR1 is SGHRS and CDR2 is YFSETQ. This CDR3 has 14 residues. V shed 1 base, J shed 6 bases, and the junction held 5 bases outside the gene matches. The CDR3 protein is CASSLWAGGDGYTF. The CDR3, as DNA: TGCGCCAGCAGCTTGTGGGCAGGGGGCGATGGCTACACCTTC.

The V and J genes are TRBV5-1 and TRBJ2-7; D is undetermined. CDR1 and CDR2 from the germline V gene are SGHRS and YFSETQ. Trimming took off 1 base at V and 5 bases at J, with 13 bases between the two ends. The CDR3 spans 14 residues. In DNA form, the CDR3 reads TGCGCCAGCAGCTTGACCGGAGATACCCACGAGCAGTACTTC. As protein: CASSLTGDTHEQYF.

The rearrangement joins TRBV11-2 to TRBJ2-7, with D hard to call. Trimming left V 1 base short and J 4 bases short, with 11 bases between. CDR3 length equals 14 residues. Per the germline V gene, CDR1 is SGHAT and CDR2 is FQNNGV. The CDR3 is CASSLGQRRYEQYF. The CDR3 DNA reads as TGTGCCAGCAGCTTAGGGCAGCGTCGGTACGAGCAGTACTTC.

The chain employs TRBV5-4 and TRBJ2-5; 12 positions match TRBD2. The J call is in doubt because the DNA end fits TRBJ2-7 better. Germline lookup yields CDR1 SGHNT and CDR2 YYREEE (reference sequence). The CDR3 is 14 amino acids. In DNA, the CDR3 is TGTGCCAGCAGCTCTAGCGGGAGGGCCTACGAGCAGTACTTC. This encodes CASSSSGRAYEQYF.

The rearrangement links TRBV5-1 to TRBJ2-5, with D perhaps matching TRBD1 (7 bases). Germline assignment: CDR1 SGHRS and CDR2 YFSETQ. The CDR3 totals 17 residues. Trimming shortened V by 0 bases and J by 4 bases, and 19 bases separated the two germline ends. CDR3 protein: CASSLGVGGGALETQYF. The DNA for the CDR3 is TGCGCCAGCAGCTTGGGGGTCGGAGGGGGCGCGCTAGAGACCCAGTACTTC.